A single sample gave rise to the 21 T cell receptor beta chains below, sequenced in a study of graft-versus-host responses after intestinal transplantation. Using immunoSEQ multiplex PCR, the repertoire was profiled, and TCRdb retains in-frame clones only, with some absent. The sample yields under 50,000 clones, approximately 93% seen once. Material: PBMCs, obtained approximately 700 days after intestinal transplantation. The receptors were gathered from a human patient who received an intestinal transplant, so some T cells may come from the graft donor.

The rearrangement uses TRBV18 and TRBJ2-7, with D possibly matching TRBD1 (6 bases). Trimming left V 4 bases short and J 2 bases short, with 12 bases between. Germline V CDR1 and CDR2: KGHSH, LQKENI. The CDR3 length is 14 residues. The DNA for the CDR3 is TGTGCCAGCTCACAAATGGACAGTACCTACGAGCAGTACTTC. This encodes CASSQMDSTYEQYF.

The J gene is TRBJ2-5, the V gene TRBV7-6; 8 bases line up with TRBD1. The CDR3 sequence is 16 residues long. V trimming: 1 base; J trimming: 5 bases; junction bases outside the gene matches: 9. Per the germline V gene, CDR1 is SGHVS and CDR2 is FNYEAQ. The DNA for the CDR3 is TGTGCCAGCAGCTTAGTCTCGGCAGGGGGCGCGGAGACCCAGTACTTC. Translating it yields CASSLVSAGGAETQYF.

This chain joins TRBV7-3 and TRBJ2-1; tentatively, D is TRBD2 (6 bases). CDR3 length: 17 residues. Trimming cost V 2 bases and J 0 bases, with 14 bases left between them. Germline V gene lookup returns CDR1 SGHTA and CDR2 FQGTGA. The CDR3 nucleotides read TGTGCCAGCAGCTTACCTGGCGGGGAGCGCTCCTACAATGAGCAGTTCTTC. Its translation is CASSLPGGERSYNEQFF.

V usage is TRBV6-6 and J usage is TRBJ2-7; TRBD2 might be the D (5 bases). Looked up from germline, CDR1 is MNHNY and CDR2 is SVGAGI (reference sequence). The CDR3 has 13 amino acids. V was pared by 4 bases and J by 6 bases, with 13 bases between. In DNA, the CDR3 is TGTGCCAGCAGTTCCACTCGGAGCGGCGAGCAGTACTTC. It translates to CASSSTRSGEQYF.

V gene TRBV7-2 combines with J gene TRBJ1-2; the D gene is possibly TRBD1 (6 bases). Trimming took off 2 bases at V and 4 bases at J, with 26 bases between the two ends. This CDR3 is built from 19 residues. The germline CDR1 and CDR2 sequences are SGHTA and FQGNSA. CDR3 in amino acids: CASSLTRLGTRTATYGYTF. The CDR3 DNA reads TGTGCCAGCAGCTTAACCCGTTTGGGGACGAGGACAGCGACCTATGGCTACACCTTC.

In the case of this clone: The sample contains more than one DNA sequence encoding this CDR3. V gene TRBV4-1 combines with J gene TRBJ2-7; D is uncertain. CDR3 size: 13 residues. Germline CDR1 is MGHRA and CDR2 is YSYEKL. V was clipped by 0 bases and J by 4 bases, with 7 bases between them. Written as DNA, the CDR3 is TGCGCCAGCAGCCAAGATCTTGGATACGAGCAGTACTTC. Encoded protein: CASSQDLGYEQYF.

V is TRBV11-2 and J is TRBJ2-7; TRBD1 might be the D (6 bases). Germline loops: CDR1 SGHAT, CDR2 FQNNGV. V was pared by 2 bases and J by 7 bases, with 12 bases between. The CDR3 is 13 amino acids. For the CDR3, the DNA is TGTGCCAGCAGCTTAATGGGGGCCCGGGAGCAGTACTTC. Translated, it gives CASSLMGAREQYF.

V usage is TRBV5-1 and J usage is TRBJ1-1; D not resolved. This CDR3 contains 12 residues. Germline CDR1 SGHRS, CDR2 YFSETQ. V shed 2 bases and J shed 4 bases, with 6 bases lying between them. The CDR3 sequence: CASSLRGTEAFF. The CDR3 DNA follows: TGCGCCAGCAGCTTACGTGGCACTGAAGCTTTCTTT.

The chain links TRBV11-2 to TRBJ1-6; possibly TRBD1 for D (6 bases). Germline-derived CDR1 and CDR2 are SGHAT and FQNNGV. Deletions cut 5 bases from V and 6 bases from J, with 17 bases between. This CDR3 has 16 amino acids. The CDR3 DNA is TGTGCCAGCAGCGCGAGGGGGTTCCAGGGTAATTCACCCCTCCACTTT. It is translated as CASSARGFQGNSPLHF. The full variable domain, in which reference TRBV11-2 and TRBJ1-6 provide the parts outside the CDR3, is EAGVAQSPRYKIIEKRQSVAFWCNPISGHATLYWYQQILGQGPKLLIQFQNNGVVDDSQLPKDRFSAERLKGVDSTLKIQPAKLEDSAVYLCASSARGFQGNSPLHFGNGTRLTVT.

The chain uses TRBV10-3 and TRBJ2-7; D is undetermined. V lost 5 bases and J 7 bases, leaving 18 bases between the germline ends. This CDR3 contains 14 residues. The germline V gene has CDR1 ENHRY and CDR2 SYGVKD. The CDR3 bases are TGTGCCATCAGTCCACGTGAGAAGGGCGGAGAGCAGTACTTC. As protein: CAISPREKGGEQYF.

The chain uses TRBV11-2 and TRBJ2-7; maybe TRBD1 (5 bases). The CDR3 length is 13 residues. Trimming removed 1 base at V and 3 bases at J, with 7 bases between. Looked up from germline, CDR1 is SGHAT and CDR2 is FQNNGV. DNA of the CDR3: TGTGCCAGCAGCTTAGCGACAGACTACGAGCAGTACTTC. Protein: CASSLATDYEQYF.

V and J are TRBV19 and TRBJ1-2, with a weak D call TRBD1 (6 bases). V was cut by 0 bases and J by 0 bases, with 14 bases left in between. CDR1 is LNHDA, CDR2 SQIVND, per germline (reference sequence). The CDR3 has 17 residues. CDR3 residues: CASSIELPGQANYGYTF. In DNA, the CDR3 is TGTGCCAGTAGTATAGAACTTCCGGGACAAGCTAACTATGGCTACACCTTC.

V gene TRBV5-1 combines with J gene TRBJ2-1; D may be TRBD1 or TRBD2 (6 bases each). The CDR3 runs 16 residues. Germline lookup yields CDR1 SGHRS and CDR2 YFSETQ. The germline V and J ends were trimmed by 4 bases and 4 bases, with 18 bases remaining between them. The CDR3 here is CASSVPGALIYNEQFF. CDR3 DNA: TGCGCCAGCAGCGTCCCGGGGGCCTTGATATACAATGAGCAGTTCTTC.

The V call is TRBV11-2, the J call TRBJ2-3; 11 bases are a match to TRBD2. The CDR3 has 16 residues. In germline, CDR1 is SGHAT, CDR2 FQNNGV. The V segment lost 2 bases and the J segment 3 bases; nucleotides outside the gene matches: 4. The CDR3 nucleotides are TGTGCCAGCAGCTTACTAGCGGGAGGTCGGACAGATACGCAGTATTTT. It translates to CASSLLAGGRTDTQYF.

The count of this clone is one. The chain recombines TRBV18 with TRBJ1-1, with TRBD1 as a possible D gene (6 bases). The CDR3 length is 20 residues. The germline V and J ends were trimmed by 2 bases and 4 bases, with 29 bases remaining between them. CDR1 and CDR2 from the germline V gene are KGHSH and LQKENI. The CDR3 DNA reads TGTGCCAGCTCACCAACCCCTCCAGGGGCTGTGGGGGAAGTTATCACTGAAGCTTTCTTT. Translated, it gives CASSPTPPGAVGEVITEAFF.

The chain combines TRBV19 with TRBJ2-7, with no clear D. The CDR3 sequence is 15 residues long. CDR1 LNHDA and CDR2 SQIVND come from the germline V gene (reference sequence). V shed 1 base and J shed 0 bases, with 10 bases lying between them. CDR3 loop: CASSIGSGFSYEQYF. In nucleotides, the CDR3 is TGTGCCAGTAGTATAGGTAGTGGGTTCTCCTACGAGCAGTACTTC.

The genes are TRBV6-6 and TRBJ1-4; D is unresolved. Trimming pared 0 bases from V and 12 bases from J, leaving 11 bases between. The CDR3 is 13 residues long. Germline V gene sequence: CDR1 MNHNY, CDR2 SVGAGI (reference sequence). Here the CDR3 DNA reads TGTGCCAGCAGTTACTCCGCCTCAATGGAACTGTTTTTT. As protein: CASSYSASMELFF.

CDR3: CASSVLVYNEQFF. CDR3 sequence (DNA): TGTGCCAGCAGTGTACTAGTGTACAATGAGCAGTTCTTC. This rearrangement joins TRBV27 to TRBJ2-1, with D perhaps matching TRBD2 (5 bases). V dropped 5 bases and J dropped 4 bases, with 9 bases sitting between them. Looked up from germline, CDR1 is MNHEY and CDR2 is SMNVEV (reference sequence). The CDR3 extends over 13 amino acids.

This clone occurred once. The chain combines TRBV7-3 with TRBJ2-1, with 10 bases matching TRBD2. Germline V gene data show CDR1 as SGHTA and CDR2 as FQGTGA. V was clipped by 1 base and J by 1 base; unmatched bases: 4. The CDR3 is 17 residues long. CDR3 DNA: TGTGCCAGCAGCTTAAGCCAGGGACTAGCGTCCTACAATGAGCAGTTCTTC. This codes for CASSLSQGLASYNEQFF.

The genes are TRBV2 and TRBJ1-6; D is perhaps TRBD1 (5 bases). The CDR3 totals 19 residues. V gave up 0 bases and J gave up 4 bases, with 19 bases separating them. The germline V gene encodes CDR1 SNHLY and CDR2 FYNNEI. The CDR3 loop is CASSEALLSWGDYNSPLHF. CDR3 bases: TGTGCCAGCAGTGAAGCTCTCTTAAGCTGGGGGGATTATAATTCACCCCTCCACTTT.

The chain combines TRBV29-1 with TRBJ2-3, with D hard to call. The CDR3 is made up of 14 amino acids. Germline V gene data show CDR1 as SQVTM and CDR2 as ANQGSEA. V lost 6 bases and J lost 3, with 16 bases in between. CDR3 amino acids: CSVLGGSKTDTQYF. DNA of the CDR3: TGCAGCGTCCTGGGTGGGTCAAAAACAGATACGCAGTATTTT.